Listed here are 18 T cell receptor beta chains from one sample, sequenced in a study of T cells in Graves' hyperthyroidism and ophthalmopathy. RNA transcripts yielded amplified TCR beta CDR3 regions. HTBI primers drove first-round RT-PCR of the TCR CDR3. MiXCR, applied by TCRdb to the multiplex PCR reads, yields one record per CDR3 protein. The sample lists about 760,000 distinct CDR3 sequences; approximately 36% were seen once. Input material: blood. The receptors here all came from a woman between 35 and 50 years old with Graves' hyperthyroidism.

V usage is TRBV6-5 and J usage is TRBJ1-3; possibly TRBD1 for D (6 bases). V shed 6 bases and J shed 4 bases, with 13 bases lying between them. CDR3 length: 14 amino acids. CDR1 and CDR2 (germline): MNHEY, SVGAGI. The CDR3 region is CASREGGEGNTIYF. CDR3 nucleotides: TGTGCCAGCAGAGAAGGGGGGGAAGGAAACACCATATATTTT.

This clonotype showed up just a few times. DNA of the CDR3: TGTGCCAGCAGATCGGGACAGGGGGACGGGGAGCTGTTTTTT. Protein sequence: CASRSGQGDGELFF. This chain links TRBV12-3 or TRBV12-4 with TRBJ2-2; 11 bases match TRBD1. CDR3 length: 14 amino acids. The trim removed 6 bases at V and 7 bases at J, leaving 4 bases unmatched.

This clonotype was counted a few times. The genes are TRBV19 and TRBJ1-4; D remains ambiguous. Germline V gives CDR1 LNHDA, CDR2 SQIVND (reference sequence). The V gene lost 1 base and the J gene lost 14 bases, with 17 bases spanning the gap. The CDR3 sequence is 14 residues long. The CDR3 nucleotides are TGTGCCAGTAGTATAGGGCAGAACAATCTGTGGCTGTTTTTT. It is translated as CASSIGQNNLWLFF. Full variable domain (remainder filled in from reference TRBV19 and TRBJ1-4): DGGITQSPKYLFRKEGQNVTLSCEQNLNHDAMYWYRQDPGQGLRLIYYSQIVNDFQKGDIAEGYSVSREKKESFPLTVTSAQKNPTAFYLCASSIGQNNLWLFFGSGTQLSVL.

The chain recombines TRBV7-2 with TRBJ1-2; 7 nucleotides match TRBD1. The CDR3 consists of 22 residues. Trimming removed 3 bases from V and 6 bases from J; junction bases left unmatched: 31. Germline CDR1 reads SGHTA; CDR2 reads FQGNSA. The CDR3 sequence is CASSLRIRGTEFVGSLVDGYTF. The CDR3 DNA reads as TGTGCCAGCAGCTTGAGGATTCGGGGGACAGAGTTTGTAGGGTCCTTGGTTGATGGCTACACCTTC.

The V gene is TRBV7-9, the J gene TRBJ2-7, with D perhaps matching TRBD2 (5 bases). Between the trimmed V and J ends, which lost 5 bases and 0 bases, there was a span of 14 bases. Germline loops: CDR1 SEHNR, CDR2 FQNEAQ (reference sequence). The CDR3 extends over 15 amino acids. The CDR3, as DNA: TGTGCCAGCAGCCGGGGTGCGGTGAGCTCCTACGAGCAGTACTTC. This codes for CASSRGAVSSYEQYF.

The V and J genes are TRBV6-1 and TRBJ1-2; the match to TRBD1 covers 9 bases. CDR3 length: 13 amino acids. V lost 8 bases to trimming and J lost 4 bases; unmatched junction nucleotides: 5. Germline CDR1 and CDR2: MNHNS and SASEGT. The CDR3 DNA sequence: TGTGCCAGCGTCCCGGGACAGGGCTATGGCTACACCTTC. It yields the protein CASVPGQGYGYTF.

This clonotype showed up just a few times. A junction boundary mismatches the germline segment, possibly from a read error. The chain recombines TRBV7-2 with TRBJ1-2, with D hard to call. This CDR3 comprises 13 residues. Germline CDR1 is SGHTA and CDR2 is FQGNSA. The CDR3 loop reads CASSQGEGGGYTF. DNA of the CDR3: TGCGCCAGCAGCCAAGGCGAGGGAGGCGGCTACACCTTC. The full variable domain, in which reference TRBV7-2 and TRBJ1-2 provide the parts outside the CDR3, is GAGVSQSPSNKVTEKGKDVELRCDPISGHTALYWYRQSLGQGLEFLIYFQGNSAPDKSGLPSDRFSAERTGGSVSTLTIQRTQQEDSAVYLCASSQGEGGGYTFGSGTRLTVV.

In regard to this clonotype: It is likely a read error, because the conserved phenylalanine at the end of the CDR3 is missing. The rearrangement joins TRBV19 to TRBJ1-6; D unresolved. The CDR3 has 13 residues. Germline CDR1 is LNHDA and CDR2 is SQIVND (reference sequence). V was clipped by 3 bases and J by 7 bases, with 7 bases between them. CDR3 coding DNA: TGTGCCAGTAGTATCTCTGCCAATTCACCCCTCCACCTT. Translating gives CASSISANSPLHL.

This sequence joins TRBV28 and TRBJ1-5; TRBD1 matches 7 bases. V lost 7 bases, J lost 6 bases, and 12 bases stayed unmatched. The germline gives CDR1 MDHEN, CDR2 SYDVKM. The CDR3 contains 15 residues. The CDR3 is CASIRSTGPAQPQHF. The CDR3 nucleotides are TGTGCCAGCATCCGATCGACAGGGCCGGCTCAGCCCCAGCATTTT.

This clonotype was recorded many times. The J gene is TRBJ1-1, the V gene TRBV5-8; D unclear. Germline assignment: CDR1 SGHTS and CDR2 YDEGEE. The CDR3 extends over 12 amino acids. V was clipped by 3 bases and J by 10 bases, with 13 bases between them. The CDR3 region is CASSYAHRVAFF. For the CDR3, the DNA is TGTGCCAGCAGCTACGCCCATAGGGTAGCTTTCTTT.

This clonotype was counted ten times or more. The chain carries TRBV2 and TRBJ1-6; D not resolved. The CDR3 is made up of 14 amino acids. V gave up 6 bases and J gave up 0 bases, with 6 bases separating them. The germline V gene has CDR1 SNHLY and CDR2 FYNNEI. The CDR3 DNA reads as TGTGCCAGCAGGTTCAACTCCTATAATTCACCCCTCCACTTT. Amino acids: CASRFNSYNSPLHF.

Many counts were recorded for this clonotype. The CDR3 coding sequence is TGTGCCAGCAGTTTGGGGACAGGGGAAAATTCACCCCTCCACTTT. Translation gives CASSLGTGENSPLHF. This chain connects TRBV12-3 or TRBV12-4 to TRBJ1-6, with TRBD1 identical over 10 bases. This CDR3 comprises 15 residues. V gave up 3 bases and J gave up 7 bases; unmatched junction bases: 3.

The V call is TRBV9, the J call TRBJ2-7; 13 nucleotides match TRBD2. The CDR3 has 14 amino acids. The germline V gene has CDR1 SGDLS and CDR2 YYNGEE. Germline trimming cut 3 bases from V and 8 bases from J; bases unmatched to any gene: 5. CDR3 nucleotide sequence: TGTGCCAGCAGCGGCGGACTAGCGGGAGAGAAGCAGTACTTC. Protein sequence: CASSGGLAGEKQYF.

This clonotype was observed once. V gene TRBV5-6 combines with J gene TRBJ1-1; a weak D match, TRBD1 (5 bases). The germline CDR1 and CDR2 sequences are SGHDT and YYEEEE. Trimming pared 4 bases from V and 4 bases from J, leaving 14 bases between. The CDR3 covers 14 residues. The CDR3, as DNA: TGTGCCAGCAGCGATAACGGGGGACCCACTGAAGCTTTCTTT. Its protein is CASSDNGGPTEAFF.

This sequence joins TRBV7-2 and TRBJ2-5; the D gene is possibly TRBD2 (5 bases). V was pared by 2 bases and J by 7 bases, with 14 bases between. The V gene's germline CDR1 is SGHTA and CDR2 FQGNSA. The CDR3 runs to 14 residues. The CDR3 DNA follows: TGTGCCAGCAGCTTATCCGGGGTCCTGTCGACCCAGTACTTC. Translation: CASSLSGVLSTQYF.

There are many counts of this clonotype. The V gene is TRBV2, the J gene TRBJ1-5; D may be TRBD1 (6 bases). Germline CDR1 and CDR2: SNHLY and FYNNEI. The CDR3 loop spans 13 amino acids. The ends were cut back, 1 base at V and 7 bases at J, with 8 bases in the middle. DNA of the CDR3: TGTGCCAGCAGTGAAGAGGGGGTCCAGCCCCAGCATTTT. It yields the protein CASSEEGVQPQHF.

V gene TRBV12-3 or TRBV12-4 combines with J gene TRBJ1-5; 8 bases are a match to TRBD1. This CDR3 is 15 amino acids long. With 5 bases clipped from V and 4 bases from J, the junction kept 7 bases outside the gene matches. CDR3: CASSQDRGGNQPQHF. DNA for the CDR3: TGTGCCAGCAGTCAAGACAGGGGAGGGAATCAGCCCCAGCATTTT.

The V call is TRBV2, the J call TRBJ1-2; TRBD1 is a possible D gene (5 bases). Germline lookup yields CDR1 SNHLY and CDR2 FYNNEI. The CDR3 is made up of 11 amino acids. V was clipped by 3 bases and J by 13 bases, with 12 bases between them. CDR3 in amino acids: CASSDRDESTF. The CDR3, as DNA: TGTGCCAGCAGTGACCGGGACGAAAGCACCTTC. The whole variable domain, remainder taken from reference TRBV2 and TRBJ1-2, is EPEVTQTPSHQVTQMGQEVILRCVPISNHLYFYWYRQILGQKVEFLVSFYNNEISEKSEIFDDQFSVERPDGSNFTLKIRSTKLEDSAMYFCASSDRDESTFGSGTRLTVV.